This TCR beta chain emerged from a study of T cells in localized non-small cell lung cancer. Study-wide points: As only one tumor region underwent sequencing, heterogeneity remains possible. In adjacent lung appeared a median around 55 of the top 100 tumor clones. Higher adjacent-lung clonality was associated with shorter survival. Adjacent uninvolved lung tissue had the highest T cell clonality, exceeding tumor.

This clone was recorded a few times. Its specificity is not known. This table comes from immunoSEQ multiplex PCR, and its TCRdb copy is limited to in-frame clones, with some not included. This sample has 70,000 to 90,000 clones, with 80% found just once. Germline V gene lookup returns CDR1 SEHNR and CDR2 FQNEAQ (reference sequence). The CDR3 sequence is 15 residues long. Trimming at V came to 5 bases and at J to 7 bases, leaving 13 bases not matched to a gene. The chain employs TRBV7-9 and TRBJ1-2, with 7 bases matching TRBD1. The sample here was peripheral blood, taken before any cancer treatment. This sequence originates from a female donor over 55 with stage I lung adenocarcinoma. CDR3 residues: CASSPAYQGVGGYTF. The DNA of the CDR3 is TGTGCCAGCAGCCCGGCCTATCAGGGGGTTGGTGGCTACACCTTC.